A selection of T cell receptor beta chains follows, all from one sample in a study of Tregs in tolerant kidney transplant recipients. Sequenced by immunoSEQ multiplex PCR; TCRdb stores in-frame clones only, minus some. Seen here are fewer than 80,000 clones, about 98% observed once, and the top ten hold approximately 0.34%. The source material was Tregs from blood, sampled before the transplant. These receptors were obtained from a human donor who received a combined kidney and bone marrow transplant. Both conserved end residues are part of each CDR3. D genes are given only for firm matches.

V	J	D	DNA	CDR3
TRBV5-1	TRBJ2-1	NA	TGCGCCAGCAGCGCCAGGGTTAGGGATACAAATGAGCAGTTCTTC	CASSARVRDTNEQFF
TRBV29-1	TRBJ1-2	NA	TGCAGCGTTGCAGGGGTCCGAGCTAACTATGGCTACACCTTC	CSVAGVRANYGYTF
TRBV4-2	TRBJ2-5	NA	TGTGCCAGCAGCCAAGATGCGCGGGGGCCGGGGGAGACCCAGTACTTC	CASSQDARGPGETQYF
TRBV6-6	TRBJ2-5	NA	TGTGCCAGCAGTTACCGAGAGCCCCAAGAGACCCAGTACTTC	CASSYREPQETQYF
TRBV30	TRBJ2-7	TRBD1	TGTGCCTGGAGTTCAGTAGGACAGGCGATTTACGAGCAGTACTTC	CAWSSVGQAIYEQYF
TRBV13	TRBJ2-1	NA	TGTGCCAGCTTACGGGGGAGGAAACCCTACAATGAGCAGTTCTTC	CASLRGRKPYNEQFF
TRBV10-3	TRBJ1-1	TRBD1	TGTGCCATCAGTGGGAAGGGACAGGGCGGTGACGACCGGAACACTGAAGCTTTCTTT	CAISGKGQGGDDRNTEAFF
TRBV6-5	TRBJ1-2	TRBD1	TGTGCCAGCAGTTTTCGGGACAGGGGTGGCTACACCTTC	CASSFRDRGGYTF
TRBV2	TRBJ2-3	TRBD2	TGTGCCACCGAGTCCGGGACTAGCGGGAGGCCCGCCCCAGATACGCAGTATTTT	CATESGTSGRPAPDTQYF
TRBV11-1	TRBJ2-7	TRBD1	TGTGCCAGCAGCCCGGACAGGTACGAGCAGTACTTC	CASSPDRYEQYF
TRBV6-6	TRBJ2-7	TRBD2	TGTGCCAGCAGTTACCGGACTAGCGGGGGAGCCGAGCAGTACTTC	CASSYRTSGGAEQYF
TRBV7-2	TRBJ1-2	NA	TGTGCCAGCAGCTTGGCCCTTGGGGCAGTATGGGGCTACACCTTC	CASSLALGAVWGYTF
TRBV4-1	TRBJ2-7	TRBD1	TGCGCCAGCAGCCAAGGGGCCCACAGGGGGAGAACCTACGAGCAGTACTTC	CASSQGAHRGRTYEQYF
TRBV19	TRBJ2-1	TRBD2	TGTGCCAGTAGTATAGATCTTATGAGCGGGGGGGACTACAATGAGCAGTTCTTC	CASSIDLMSGGDYNEQFF
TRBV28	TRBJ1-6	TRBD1	TGTGCCAGCAGTTTATTGGGGGGACAGGATTCTTCACCCCTCCACTTT	CASSLLGGQDSSPLHF
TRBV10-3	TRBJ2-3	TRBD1	TGTGCCATCAGCTTAACGACAGGGGCAGATACGCAGTATTTT	CAISLTTGADTQYF
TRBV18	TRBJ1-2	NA	TGTGCCAGCTCAATACCGACAGACGTAAACTATGGCTACACCTTC	CASSIPTDVNYGYTF